What follows is one TCR beta chain and its context. Trimming cost V 5 bases and J 6 bases, with 13 bases left between them. This CDR3 is 14 amino acids long. The V gene's germline CDR1 is SGHTA and CDR2 FQGNSA. The data were taken from a study of T cell responses to AZD1222 COVID-19 vaccine. Measured with immunoSEQ multiplex PCR; TCRdb has only the in-frame clones, and not every one. The sample carries some 180,000 clones, approximately 90% recorded once. Source: peripheral blood, taken 28 days after the second dose of the MenACWY control vaccine. The sequence was collected from an adult who received the MenACWY meningococcal vaccine as a control. The chain links TRBV7-2 to TRBJ2-2; D may be TRBD2 (5 bases). CDR3 loop: CASSAVLAAGELFF. CDR3 nucleotides: TGTGCCAGCAGCGCAGTGCTAGCAGCCGGGGAGCTGTTTTTT.